This TCR beta chain was captured by sequencing in a study of preoperative IRX-2 immunotherapy in early breast cancer. Treatment here: preoperative locoregional IRX-2 cytokine immunotherapy. Patients received preoperative, locoregional IRX-2 cytokine immunotherapy in a phase Ib study. The method was immunoSEQ multiplex PCR; TCRdb's version includes in-frame clones alone and lacks a portion of them. Among 35,000 to 40,000 clones listed, 65% to 90% were seen once. V was trimmed by 2 bases and J by 2 bases, leaving 9 bases between them. Germline lookup yields CDR1 KGHSH and CDR2 LQKENI. The CDR3 runs 14 residues.

The sequence derives from a human donor with breast cancer. The sequences come from lymph node tissue, collected after IRX-2 immunotherapy. This chain connects TRBV18 to TRBJ2-5; TRBD1 is a possible D gene (5 bases). The chain's CDR3 is CASSPGAVQETQYF. DNA of the CDR3: TGTGCCAGCTCACCAGGGGCGGTACAAGAGACCCAGTACTTC.